This is a list of T cell receptor beta chains from one sample in a study of technical replicates of blood from several donors. The protocol was immunoSEQ multiplex PCR, while the TCRdb copy is restricted to in-frame clones and leaves out a portion. Of around 83,000 clones listed, around 92% are singletons. Sample: T cells isolated from PBMCs. The receptors here all came from a human donor in good health. Some clones in this sample may be carry-over from other donors' samples. The CDR3 runs from the conserved cysteine through the conserved F or W. A D gene is named only where the DNA matches it firmly. The size entry is marked missing in some rows and otherwise reads once, few, many or a size class.

j_gene	v_gene	d_gene	abundance	CDR3aa	CDR3nt
TRBJ1-1	TRBV28	TRBD1	NA	CASSPRGSGRMNTEAFF	TGTGCCAGCAGTCCCAGGGGGTCGGGGAGAATGAACACTGAAGCTTTCTTT
TRBJ2-7	TRBV7-8	NA	NA	CASSIIAHEQYF	TGTGCCAGCAGCATAATAGCCCACGAGCAGTACTTC
TRBJ2-7	TRBV7-8	TRBD1	NA	CASSGGQDSSYEQYF	TGTGCCAGCAGCGGGGGACAGGACAGCTCCTACGAGCAGTACTTC
TRBJ1-3	TRBV9	NA	NA	CASSVGGTAVWDTIYF	TGTGCCAGCAGCGTAGGGGGCACAGCCGTGTGGGACACCATATATTTT
TRBJ2-7	TRBV10-3	TRBD1	NA	CAISDNRGSRSYEQYF	TGTGCCATCAGTGATAACAGGGGGTCAAGGTCCTACGAGCAGTACTTC
TRBJ2-1	TRBV28	TRBD1	NA	CASSLQGYAYNEQFF	TGTGCCAGCAGTCTACAGGGGTATGCTTACAATGAGCAGTTCTTC
TRBJ2-7	TRBV4-1	TRBD1	NA	CASSQGTGLTYEQYF	TGCGCCAGCAGCCAGGGGACAGGACTTACCTACGAGCAGTACTTC
TRBJ1-1	TRBV6-5	NA	NA	CASSSGLNTEAFF	TGTGCCAGCAGTAGCGGCTTGAACACTGAAGCTTTCTTT
TRBJ1-5	TRBV27	NA	once	CASSLGGSNQPQHF	TGTGCCAGCAGTTTGGGGGGTAGCAATCAGCCCCAGCATTTT
TRBJ2-1	TRBV2	NA	NA	CASGFRGQFF	TGTGCCAGCGGTTTTAGAGGGCAGTTCTTC
TRBJ2-7	TRBV21-1	NA	NA	CASSPGLPYRLYEQYF	TGTGCCAGCAGTCCGGGACTCCCGTATAGACTCTACGAGCAGTACTTC
TRBJ2-2	TRBV5-1	NA	few	CASSFAGSNTGELFF	TGCGCCAGCAGCTTTGCAGGTTCTAACACCGGGGAGCTGTTTTTT
TRBJ1-4	TRBV27	NA	NA	CASSLKGATNEKLFF	TGTGCCAGCAGTTTAAAGGGGGCAACTAATGAAAAACTGTTTTTT
TRBJ1-3	TRBV30	TRBD1	NA	CASLLTGAGNTIYF	TGTGCCTCACTATTAACAGGGGCCGGAAACACCATATATTTT
TRBJ2-7	TRBV11-2	TRBD2	NA	CASSLTSGIYEQYF	TGTGCCAGCAGCTTGACTAGCGGGATCTACGAGCAGTACTTC
TRBJ2-5	TRBV19	TRBD1	NA	CASSGTGRETQYF	TGTGCCAGTAGCGGGACAGGGAGGGAGACCCAGTACTTC
TRBJ1-1	TRBV10-3	NA	NA	CATDQGKGDTEAFF	TGTGCCACTGATCAGGGTAAGGGGGACACTGAAGCTTTCTTT
TRBJ1-1	TRBV6-1	NA	NA	CASSEWGRTEAFF	TGTGCCAGCAGTGAGTGGGGGCGAACTGAAGCTTTCTTT
TRBJ2-7	TRBV29-1	TRBD2	NA	CSVELAAYEQYF	TGCAGCGTTGAACTAGCGGCCTACGAGCAGTACTTC
TRBJ2-2	TRBV9	TRBD1	NA	CASSEPGQGTGELFF	TGTGCCAGCAGCGAACCGGGACAGGGGACCGGGGAGCTGTTTTTT
TRBJ2-1	TRBV19	TRBD2	NA	CASSIREGNYNEQFF	TGTGCCAGTAGTATACGGGAGGGCAACTACAATGAGCAGTTCTTC
TRBJ1-1	TRBV7-3	TRBD1	NA	CASSLRPTGEVYTEAFF	TGTGCCAGCAGCTTAAGGCCGACAGGGGAGGTATATACTGAAGCTTTCTTT
TRBJ2-1	TRBV9	TRBD2	once	CASSGVAGSHNEQFF	TGTGCCAGCAGCGGAGTAGCGGGAAGTCACAATGAGCAGTTCTTC
TRBJ2-1	TRBV4-3	TRBD2	NA	CASSQDETSYFNEQFF	TGCGCCAGCAGCCAAGATGAGACTAGCTACTTCAATGAGCAGTTCTTC
TRBJ1-1	TRBV25-1	NA	NA	CASLGSFNTEAFF	TGTGCCAGCTTAGGGAGCTTTAACACTGAAGCTTTCTTT
TRBJ1-2	TRBV15	NA	NA	CATSRDLIPNYGYTF	TGTGCCACCAGCAGAGATCTAATACCCAACTATGGCTACACCTTC
TRBJ2-4	TRBV30	TRBD2	once	CAWSLAGGSNIQYF	TGTGCCTGGAGTCTAGCGGGAGGGAGTAACATTCAGTACTTC